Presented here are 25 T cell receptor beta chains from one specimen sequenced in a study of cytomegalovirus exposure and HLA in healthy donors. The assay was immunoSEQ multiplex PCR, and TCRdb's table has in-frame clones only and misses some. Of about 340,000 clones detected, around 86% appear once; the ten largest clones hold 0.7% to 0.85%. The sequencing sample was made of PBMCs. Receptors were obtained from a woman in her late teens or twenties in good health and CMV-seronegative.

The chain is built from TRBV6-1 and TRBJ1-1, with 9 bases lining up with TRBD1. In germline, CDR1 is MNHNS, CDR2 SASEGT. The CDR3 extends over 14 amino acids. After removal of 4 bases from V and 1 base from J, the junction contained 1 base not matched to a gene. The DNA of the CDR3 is TGTGCCAGCAGTGGGGGACAGGGGAACACTGAAGCTTTCTTT. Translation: CASSGGQGNTEAFF.

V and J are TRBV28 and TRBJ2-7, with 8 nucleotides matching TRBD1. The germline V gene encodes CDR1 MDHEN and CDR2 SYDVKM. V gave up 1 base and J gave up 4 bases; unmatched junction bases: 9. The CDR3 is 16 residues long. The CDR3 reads CASSLSQGQGRYEQYF. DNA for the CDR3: TGTGCCAGCAGTTTATCCCAAGGACAGGGTAGGTACGAGCAGTACTTC.

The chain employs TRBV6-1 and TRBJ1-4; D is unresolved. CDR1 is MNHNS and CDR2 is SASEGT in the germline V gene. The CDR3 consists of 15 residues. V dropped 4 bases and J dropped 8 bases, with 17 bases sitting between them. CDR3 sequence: CASSVSRNLGEKLFF. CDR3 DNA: TGTGCCAGCAGTGTCTCCCGTAACCTCGGGGAAAAACTGTTTTTT.

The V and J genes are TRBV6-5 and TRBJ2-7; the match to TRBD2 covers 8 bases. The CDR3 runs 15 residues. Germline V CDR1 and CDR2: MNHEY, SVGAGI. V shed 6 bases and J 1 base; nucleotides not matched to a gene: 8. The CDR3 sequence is CASRGGRQGSYEQYF. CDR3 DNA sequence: TGTGCCAGCAGAGGCGGGAGGCAGGGGTCCTACGAGCAGTACTTC.

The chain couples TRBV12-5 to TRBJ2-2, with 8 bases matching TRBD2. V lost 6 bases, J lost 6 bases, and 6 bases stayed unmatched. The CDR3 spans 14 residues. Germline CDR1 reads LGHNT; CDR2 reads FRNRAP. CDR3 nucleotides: TGTGCTAGTGGATGGAGAGCGGGAGCCGGGGAGCTGTTTTTT. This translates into CASGWRAGAGELFF. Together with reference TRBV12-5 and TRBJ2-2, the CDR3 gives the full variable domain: DARVTQTPRHKVTEMGQEVTMRCQPILGHNTVFWYRQTMMQGLELLAYFRNRAPLDDSGMPKDRFSAEMPDATLATLKIQPSEPRDSAVYFCASGWRAGAGELFFGEGSRLTVL.

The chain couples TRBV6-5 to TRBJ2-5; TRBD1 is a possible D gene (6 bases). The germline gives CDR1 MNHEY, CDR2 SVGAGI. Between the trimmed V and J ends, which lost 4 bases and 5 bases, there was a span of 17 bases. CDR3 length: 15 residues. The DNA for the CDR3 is TGTGCCAGCAGTTTCCTTCGACAGGTGGGGGAGACCCAGTACTTC. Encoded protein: CASSFLRQVGETQYF.

CDR3 sequence reads: CASSLVPSEKLFF. The CDR3 coding sequence is TGTGCCAGCAGCTTAGTCCCTTCTGAAAAACTGTTTTTT. The chain uses TRBV7-9 and TRBJ1-4; D is unresolved. The germline gives CDR1 SEHNR, CDR2 FQNEAQ (reference sequence). The CDR3 is 13 amino acids. V lost 1 base and J 7 bases, leaving 7 bases between the germline ends.

CDR3 nucleotides: TGTGCCAGCAGCCGCGGGATCCCCTCCTACGAGCAGTACTTC. Translated, it gives CASSRGIPSYEQYF. The V and J genes are TRBV5-6 and TRBJ2-7; tentative D call: TRBD2 (6 bases). This CDR3 is 14 amino acids long. The germline V and J ends were trimmed by 4 bases and 0 bases, with 11 bases remaining between them. Looked up from germline, CDR1 is SGHDT and CDR2 is YYEEEE. Full variable domain (remainder filled in from reference TRBV5-6 and TRBJ2-7): DAGVTQSPTHLIKTRGQQVTLRCSPKSGHDTVSWYQQALGQGPQFIFQYYEEEERQRGNFPDRFSGHQFPNYSSELNVNALLLGDSALYLCASSRGIPSYEQYFGPGTRLTVT.

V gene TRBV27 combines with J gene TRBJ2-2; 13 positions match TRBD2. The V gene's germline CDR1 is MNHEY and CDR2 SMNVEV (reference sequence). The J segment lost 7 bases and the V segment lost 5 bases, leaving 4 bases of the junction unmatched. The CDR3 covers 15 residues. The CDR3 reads CASSGLAGVGGELFF. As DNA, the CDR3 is TGTGCCAGCAGTGGACTAGCGGGAGTAGGCGGGGAGCTGTTTTTT.

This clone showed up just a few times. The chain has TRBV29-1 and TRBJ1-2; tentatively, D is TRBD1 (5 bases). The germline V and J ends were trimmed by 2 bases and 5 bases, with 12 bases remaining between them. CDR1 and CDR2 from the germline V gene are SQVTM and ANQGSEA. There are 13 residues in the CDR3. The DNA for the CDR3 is TGCAGCGTTGAAATTGGGGCACGGTATGGCTACACCTTC. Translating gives CSVEIGARYGYTF.

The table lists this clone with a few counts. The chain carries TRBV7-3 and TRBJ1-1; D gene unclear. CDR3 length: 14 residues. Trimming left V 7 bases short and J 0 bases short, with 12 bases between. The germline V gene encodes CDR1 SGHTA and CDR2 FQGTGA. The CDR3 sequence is CASKAEPMNTEAFF. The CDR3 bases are TGTGCCAGCAAGGCGGAGCCCATGAACACTGAAGCTTTCTTT.

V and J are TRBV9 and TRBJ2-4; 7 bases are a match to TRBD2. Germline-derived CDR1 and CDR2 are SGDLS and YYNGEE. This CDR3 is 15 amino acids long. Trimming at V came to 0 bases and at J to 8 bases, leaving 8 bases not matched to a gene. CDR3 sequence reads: CASSVAAGAAYIQYF. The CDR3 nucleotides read TGTGCCAGCAGCGTAGCGGCGGGAGCTGCGTACATTCAGTACTTC. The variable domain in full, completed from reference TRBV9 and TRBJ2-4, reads DSGVTQTPKHLITATGQRVTLRCSPRSGDLSVYWYQQSLDQGLQFLIQYYNGEERAKGNILERFSAQQFPDLHSELNLSSLELGDSALYFCASSVAAGAAYIQYFGAGTRLSVL.

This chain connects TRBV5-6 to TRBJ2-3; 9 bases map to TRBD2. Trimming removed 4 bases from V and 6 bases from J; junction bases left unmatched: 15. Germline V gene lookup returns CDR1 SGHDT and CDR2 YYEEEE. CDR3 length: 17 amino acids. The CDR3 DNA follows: TGTGCCAGCAGCGCCCCAACAGCGGGGGGCTCCACGGATACGCAGTATTTT. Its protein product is CASSAPTAGGSTDTQYF.

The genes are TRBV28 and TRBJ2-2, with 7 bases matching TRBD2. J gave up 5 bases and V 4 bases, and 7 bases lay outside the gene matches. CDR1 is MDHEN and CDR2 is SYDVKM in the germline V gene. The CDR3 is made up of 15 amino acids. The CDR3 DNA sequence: TGTGCCAGCAGTTGGGGCCAGGGAGGGACCGGGGAGCTGTTTTTT. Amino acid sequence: CASSWGQGGTGELFF.

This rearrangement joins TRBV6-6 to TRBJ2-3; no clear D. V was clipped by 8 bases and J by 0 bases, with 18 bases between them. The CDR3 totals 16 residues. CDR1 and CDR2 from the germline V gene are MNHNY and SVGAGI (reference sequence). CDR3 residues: CASALGWRLSTDTQYF. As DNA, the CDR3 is TGTGCCAGCGCCCTAGGTTGGCGGCTGAGCACAGATACGCAGTATTTT.

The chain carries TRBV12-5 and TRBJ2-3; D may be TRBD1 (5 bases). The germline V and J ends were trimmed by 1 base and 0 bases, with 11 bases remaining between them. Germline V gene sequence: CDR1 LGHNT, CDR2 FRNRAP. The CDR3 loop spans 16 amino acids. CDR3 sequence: CASGLGTSPSTDTQYF. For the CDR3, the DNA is TGTGCTAGTGGTTTGGGGACATCCCCTAGCACAGATACGCAGTATTTT.

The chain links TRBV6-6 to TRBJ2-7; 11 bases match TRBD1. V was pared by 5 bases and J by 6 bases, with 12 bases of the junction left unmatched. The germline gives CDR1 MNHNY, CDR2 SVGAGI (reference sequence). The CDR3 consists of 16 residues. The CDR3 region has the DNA TGTGCCAGCAGTCCGGCCGGGGGACAGGGGGTCGCCGAGCAGTACTTC. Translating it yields CASSPAGGQGVAEQYF.

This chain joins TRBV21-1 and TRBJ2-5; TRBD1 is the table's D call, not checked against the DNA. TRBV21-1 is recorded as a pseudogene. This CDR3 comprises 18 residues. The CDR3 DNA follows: TGTGCCAGCAGCGCCCGGGACAGGAGACTACTTACAAAAGAGACCCAGTACTTC. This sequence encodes CASSARDRRLLTKETQYF.

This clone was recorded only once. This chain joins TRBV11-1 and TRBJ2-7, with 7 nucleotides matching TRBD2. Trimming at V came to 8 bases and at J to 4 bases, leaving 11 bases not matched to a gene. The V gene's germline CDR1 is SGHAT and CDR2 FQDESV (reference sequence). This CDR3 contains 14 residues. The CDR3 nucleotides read TGTGCCAGCGGCAACCGGCGGGAGCCGTACGAGCAGTACTTC. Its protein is CASGNRREPYEQYF.

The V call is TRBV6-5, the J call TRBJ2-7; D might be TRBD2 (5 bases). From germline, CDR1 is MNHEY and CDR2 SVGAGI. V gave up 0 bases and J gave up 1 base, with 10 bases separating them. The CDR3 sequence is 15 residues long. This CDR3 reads CASSYSTGSSYEQYF. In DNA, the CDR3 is TGTGCCAGCAGTTACTCGACGGGGTCGTCCTACGAGCAGTACTTC.

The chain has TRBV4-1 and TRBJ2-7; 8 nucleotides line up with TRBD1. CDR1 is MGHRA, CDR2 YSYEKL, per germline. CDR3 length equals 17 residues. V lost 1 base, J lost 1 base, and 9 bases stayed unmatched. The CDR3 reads CASSQVIPGGRSYEQYF. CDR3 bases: TGCGCCAGCAGCCAAGTGATCCCAGGGGGCCGATCCTACGAGCAGTACTTC.

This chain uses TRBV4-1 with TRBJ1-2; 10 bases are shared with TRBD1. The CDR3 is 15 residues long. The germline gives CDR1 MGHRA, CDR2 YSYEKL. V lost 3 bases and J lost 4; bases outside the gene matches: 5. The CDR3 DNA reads TGCGCCAGCAGCCAGACAGGGGGCTCTGGCTATGGCTACACCTTC. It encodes CASSQTGGSGYGYTF.

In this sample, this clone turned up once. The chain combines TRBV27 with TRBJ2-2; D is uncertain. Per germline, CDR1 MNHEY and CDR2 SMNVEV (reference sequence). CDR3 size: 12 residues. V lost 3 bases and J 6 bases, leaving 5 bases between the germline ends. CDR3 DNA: TGTGCCAGCAGTTTTCGGGCCGGGGAGCTGTTTTTT. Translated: CASSFRAGELFF.

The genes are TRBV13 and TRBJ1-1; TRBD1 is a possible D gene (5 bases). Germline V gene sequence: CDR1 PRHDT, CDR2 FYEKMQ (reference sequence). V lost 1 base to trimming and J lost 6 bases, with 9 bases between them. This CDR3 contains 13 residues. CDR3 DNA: TGTGCCAGCAGCTTAGTACCGGGGGCTGAAGCTTTCTTT. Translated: CASSLVPGAEAFF.

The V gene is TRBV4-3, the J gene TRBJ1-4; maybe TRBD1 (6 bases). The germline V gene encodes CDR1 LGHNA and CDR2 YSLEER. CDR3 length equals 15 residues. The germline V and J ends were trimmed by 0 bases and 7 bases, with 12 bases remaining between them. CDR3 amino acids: CASSQEGGAFEKLFF. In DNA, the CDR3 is TGCGCCAGCAGCCAAGAAGGGGGGGCGTTTGAAAAACTGTTTTTT.